This entry concerns a single T cell receptor beta chain. The target antigen is unknown. This sample was taken from a study of T cells in Graves' hyperthyroidism and ophthalmopathy. Study-wide results and caveats: Stable hyperthyroidism and ophthalmopathy were separated using 13 V-J signatures. With a median lead of approximately six months before onset, the model predicted ophthalmopathy. Expanded thyroid clonotypes (above 0.001) were mostly also found in blood.

J lost 5 bases, V lost 5 bases, and 6 bases had no gene match. The length of the CDR3 is 15 residues. Per germline, CDR1 LNHDA and CDR2 SQIVND (reference sequence). Diagnoses used clinical symptoms, serum thyroxine and TRAb, thyroid ultrasound and orbital computed tomography. TCR beta CDR3 sequences were amplified from RNA transcripts. During a first-round RT-PCR of the TCR CDR3, the HTBI primer set was used. TCRdb itself ran the multiplex PCR reads through MiXCR, one entry per CDR3 protein. The data contain fewer than 550,000 distinct CDR3 sequences, roughly 25% of them seen just once; the ten biggest clones take up around 10%.

Sample: blood. The V and J genes are TRBV19 and TRBJ2-2; TRBD1 agrees at 9 bases. This clonotype was obtained from a woman between 25 and 40 years old with Graves' ophthalmopathy. For the CDR3, the DNA is TGTGCCAGTAGTCCCGGGACAGGGAGGACCGGGGAGCTGTTTTTT. It encodes CASSPGTGRTGELFF.